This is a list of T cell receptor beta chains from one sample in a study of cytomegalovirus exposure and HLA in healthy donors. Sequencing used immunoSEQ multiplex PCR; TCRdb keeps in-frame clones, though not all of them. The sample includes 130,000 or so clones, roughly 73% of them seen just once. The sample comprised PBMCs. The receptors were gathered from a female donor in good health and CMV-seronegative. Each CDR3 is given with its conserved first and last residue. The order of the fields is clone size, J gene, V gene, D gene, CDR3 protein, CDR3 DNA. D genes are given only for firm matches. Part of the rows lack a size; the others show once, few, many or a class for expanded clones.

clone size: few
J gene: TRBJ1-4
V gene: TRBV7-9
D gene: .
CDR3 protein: CASSWTRKNEKLFF
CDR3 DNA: TGTGCCAGCAGCTGGACAAGGAAGAATGAAAAACTGTTTTTT

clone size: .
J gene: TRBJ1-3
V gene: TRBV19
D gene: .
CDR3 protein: CASSIGRITLLGNTIYF
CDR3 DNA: TGTGCCAGTAGTATAGGTCGGATAACACTACTCGGAAACACCATATATTTT

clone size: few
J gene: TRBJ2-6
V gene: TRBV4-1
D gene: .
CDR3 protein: CASSQELSGANVLTF
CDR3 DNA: TGCGCCAGCAGCCAAGAACTCTCTGGGGCCAACGTCCTGACTTTC

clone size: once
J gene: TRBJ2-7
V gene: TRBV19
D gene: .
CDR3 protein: CASSLPGYSYEQYF
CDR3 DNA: TGTGCCAGTAGTTTGCCGGGGTATTCCTACGAGCAGTACTTC

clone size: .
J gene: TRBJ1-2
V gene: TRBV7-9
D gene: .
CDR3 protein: CASSLDFPGWSGYTF
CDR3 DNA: TGTGCCAGCAGCTTAGATTTCCCAGGGTGGAGTGGCTACACCTTC

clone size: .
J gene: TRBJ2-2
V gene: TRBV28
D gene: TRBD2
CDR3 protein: CASSLLAGENTGELFF
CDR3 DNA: TGTGCCAGCAGTCTTCTAGCGGGGGAGAACACCGGGGAGCTGTTTTTT

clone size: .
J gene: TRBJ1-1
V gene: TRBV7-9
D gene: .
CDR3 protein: CASSLRSGGQNTEAFF
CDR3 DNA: TGTGCCAGCAGCCTTAGATCCGGCGGGCAGAACACTGAAGCTTTCTTT

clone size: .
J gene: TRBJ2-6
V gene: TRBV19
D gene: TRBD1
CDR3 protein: CASSSGQGAHGANVLTF
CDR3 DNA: TGTGCCAGTAGTTCCGGACAGGGGGCGCATGGGGCCAACGTCCTGACTTTC

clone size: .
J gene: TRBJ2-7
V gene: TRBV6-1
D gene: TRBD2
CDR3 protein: CASSGTGTSGRAGEQYF
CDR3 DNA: TGTGCCAGCAGTGGGACCGGGACTAGCGGGAGGGCCGGCGAGCAGTACTTC

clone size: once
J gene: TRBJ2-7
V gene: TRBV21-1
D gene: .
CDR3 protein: CASSKVSLAELSYEQYF
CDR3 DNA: TGTGCCAGCAGCAAAGTAAGTCTAGCGGAACTCTCCTACGAGCAGTACTTC

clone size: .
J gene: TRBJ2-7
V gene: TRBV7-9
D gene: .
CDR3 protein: CASSSSIGFDEQYF
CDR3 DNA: TGTGCCAGCAGCTCTAGCATCGGGTTCGACGAGCAGTACTTC

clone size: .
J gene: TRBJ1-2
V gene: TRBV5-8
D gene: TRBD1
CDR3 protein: CASSLWDRDYGYTF
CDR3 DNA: TGTGCCAGCAGCTTGTGGGACAGGGACTATGGCTACACCTTC

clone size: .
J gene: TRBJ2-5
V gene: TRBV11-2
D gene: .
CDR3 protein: CASSGTARVKETQYF
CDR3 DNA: TGTGCCAGCAGCGGAACCGCCAGGGTAAAAGAGACCCAGTACTTC

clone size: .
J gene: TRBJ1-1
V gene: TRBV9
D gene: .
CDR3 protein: CASSVVYSGTEAFF
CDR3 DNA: TGTGCCAGCAGCGTAGTGTATAGTGGCACTGAAGCTTTCTTT

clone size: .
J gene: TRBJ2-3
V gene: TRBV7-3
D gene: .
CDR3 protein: CASGLTDTQYF
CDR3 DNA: TGTGCCAGCGGGCTTACAGATACGCAGTATTTT

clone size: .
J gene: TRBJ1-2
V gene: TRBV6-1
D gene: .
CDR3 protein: CASSEPGYGYTF
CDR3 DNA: TGTGCCAGCAGTGAACCGGGATATGGCTACACCTTC

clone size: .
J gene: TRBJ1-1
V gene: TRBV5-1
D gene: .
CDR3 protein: CASSLGGATEAFF
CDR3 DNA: TGCGCCAGCAGCTTGGGGGGCGCCACTGAAGCTTTCTTT

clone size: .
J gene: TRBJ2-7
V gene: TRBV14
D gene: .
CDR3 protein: CASADVSYEQYF
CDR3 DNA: TGTGCCTCCGCGGATGTCTCCTACGAGCAGTACTTC

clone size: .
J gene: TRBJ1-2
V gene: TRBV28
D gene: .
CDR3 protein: CASSLSRLNYGYTF
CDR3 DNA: TGTGCCAGCAGTTTATCCAGGCTTAACTATGGCTACACCTTC

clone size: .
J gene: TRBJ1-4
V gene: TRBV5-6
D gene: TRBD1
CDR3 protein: CASSLVLGTGAEKLFF
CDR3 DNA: TGTGCCAGCAGCTTGGTGCTCGGGACAGGCGCTGAAAAACTGTTTTTT

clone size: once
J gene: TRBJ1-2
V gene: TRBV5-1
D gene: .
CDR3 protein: CASGGGGTGDGYTF
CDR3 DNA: TGCGCCAGCGGCGGGGGGGGGACCGGGGACGGCTACACCTTC

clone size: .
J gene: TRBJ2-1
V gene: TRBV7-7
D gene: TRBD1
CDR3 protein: CASSSRTGADEQFF
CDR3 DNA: TGTGCCAGCAGCTCAAGAACAGGGGCGGATGAGCAGTTCTTC

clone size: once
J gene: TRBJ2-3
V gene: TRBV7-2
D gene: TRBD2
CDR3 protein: CASSIAGGRGTDTQYF
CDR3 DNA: TGTGCCAGCAGCATAGCGGGGGGGCGGGGCACAGATACGCAGTATTTT

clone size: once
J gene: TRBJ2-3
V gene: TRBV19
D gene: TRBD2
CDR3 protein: CASSIPLAASIGRDTQYF
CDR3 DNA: TGTGCCAGTAGTATCCCTCTAGCGGCCTCGATTGGGAGAGATACGCAGTATTTT

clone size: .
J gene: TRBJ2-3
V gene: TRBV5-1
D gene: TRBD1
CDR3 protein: CASSPEQGAGADTQYF
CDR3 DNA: TGCGCCAGCAGCCCGGAACAGGGGGCTGGCGCAGATACGCAGTATTTT

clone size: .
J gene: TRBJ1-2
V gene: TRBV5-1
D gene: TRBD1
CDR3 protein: CASSLVWTGAYYGYTF
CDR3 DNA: TGCGCCAGCAGCTTGGTTTGGACAGGGGCCTACTATGGCTACACCTTC

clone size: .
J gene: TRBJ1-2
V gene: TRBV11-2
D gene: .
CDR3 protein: CASSPTGFGYTF
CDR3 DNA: TGTGCCAGCAGCCCGACAGGATTTGGCTACACCTTC

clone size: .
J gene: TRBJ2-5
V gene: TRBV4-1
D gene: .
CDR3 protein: CASSRGPQETQYF
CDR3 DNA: TGCGCCAGCAGCCGGGGGCCCCAAGAGACCCAGTACTTC

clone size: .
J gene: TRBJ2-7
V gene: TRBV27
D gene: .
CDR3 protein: CASVPTGSYEQYF
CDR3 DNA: TGTGCCAGCGTGCCGACAGGATCCTACGAGCAGTACTTC

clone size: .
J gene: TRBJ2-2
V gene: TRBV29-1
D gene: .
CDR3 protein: CSVQRTDPNTGELFF
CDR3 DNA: TGCAGCGTCCAGAGGACAGACCCGAACACCGGGGAGCTGTTTTTT

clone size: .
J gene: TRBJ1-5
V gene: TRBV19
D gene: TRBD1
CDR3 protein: CASSGTGGRNQPQHF
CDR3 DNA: TGTGCCAGTAGTGGGACAGGGGGACGCAATCAGCCCCAGCATTTT

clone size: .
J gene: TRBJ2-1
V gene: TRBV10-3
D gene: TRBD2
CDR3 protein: CAIGGLAGGPNEQFF
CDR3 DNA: TGTGCCATCGGGGGGCTAGCGGGGGGGCCGAATGAGCAGTTCTTC

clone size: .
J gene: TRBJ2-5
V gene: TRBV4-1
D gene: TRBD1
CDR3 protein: CASSQGQGRETQYF
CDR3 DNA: TGCGCCAGCAGCCAAGGACAGGGTCGGGAGACCCAGTACTTC

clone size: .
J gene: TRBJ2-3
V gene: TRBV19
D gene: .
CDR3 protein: CASSIGPADTQYF
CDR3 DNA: TGTGCCAGTAGTATAGGCCCAGCAGATACGCAGTATTTT

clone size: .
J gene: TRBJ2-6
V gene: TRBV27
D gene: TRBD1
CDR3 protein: CASSLAGGGSGANVLTF
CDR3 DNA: TGTGCCAGCAGTTTGGCAGGGGGCGGATCTGGGGCCAACGTCCTGACTTTC

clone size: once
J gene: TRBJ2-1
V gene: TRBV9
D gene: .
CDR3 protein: CASSVEVSGNYNEQFF
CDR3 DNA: TGTGCCAGCAGCGTAGAAGTTAGCGGAAATTACAATGAGCAGTTCTTC

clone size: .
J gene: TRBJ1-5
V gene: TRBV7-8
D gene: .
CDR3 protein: CASSLPMAGAGNQPQHF
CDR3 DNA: TGTGCCAGCAGCCTACCCATGGCGGGGGCTGGCAATCAGCCCCAGCATTTT

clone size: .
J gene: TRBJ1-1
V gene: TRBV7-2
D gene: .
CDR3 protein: CASSLAESTEAFF
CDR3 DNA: TGTGCCAGCAGCTTAGCGGAGAGCACTGAAGCTTTCTTT

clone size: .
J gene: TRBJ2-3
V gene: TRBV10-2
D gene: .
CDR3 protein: CASLDGFPGNTQYF
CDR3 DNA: TGCGCCAGCCTCGACGGATTCCCGGGAAATACGCAGTATTTT

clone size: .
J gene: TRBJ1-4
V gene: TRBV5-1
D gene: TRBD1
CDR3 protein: CASRGVKGAPAPNEKLFF
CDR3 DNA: TGCGCCAGCAGAGGGGTGAAGGGGGCACCAGCCCCTAATGAAAAACTGTTTTTT

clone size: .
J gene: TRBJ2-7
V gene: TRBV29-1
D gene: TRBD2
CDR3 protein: CSVENDKASGRHGKVPLYEQYF
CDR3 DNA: TGCAGCGTTGAAAACGATAAGGCTAGCGGGAGGCATGGGAAGGTTCCTCTCTACGAGCAGTACTTC

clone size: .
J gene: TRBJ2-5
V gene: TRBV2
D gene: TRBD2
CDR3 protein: CASSGTSGRVMETQYF
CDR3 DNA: TGTGCCAGCAGTGGGACTAGCGGCAGGGTAATGGAGACCCAGTACTTC

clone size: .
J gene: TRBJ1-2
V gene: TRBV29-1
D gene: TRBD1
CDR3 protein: CSVDEGGVGHGYTF
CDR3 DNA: TGCAGCGTTGATGAAGGGGGCGTAGGCCATGGCTACACCTTC

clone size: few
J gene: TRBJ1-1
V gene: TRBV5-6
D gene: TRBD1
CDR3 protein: CASSRGQVATEAFF
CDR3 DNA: TGTGCCAGCAGCAGGGGACAGGTTGCGACTGAAGCTTTCTTT

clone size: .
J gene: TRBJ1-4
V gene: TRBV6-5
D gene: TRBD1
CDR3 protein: CASRGTGRNEKLFF
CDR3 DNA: TGTGCCAGCAGGGGGACAGGGCGTAATGAAAAACTGTTTTTT

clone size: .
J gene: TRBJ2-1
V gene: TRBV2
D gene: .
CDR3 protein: CASRDNGNEQFF
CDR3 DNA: TGTGCCAGCCGGGACAACGGAAATGAGCAGTTCTTC